Listed here is a single T cell receptor beta chain. Its antigen is unknown. This entry comes from a study of cytomegalovirus exposure and HLA in healthy donors. Study-wide results and limits: Data from an earlier analysis indicated that most TCR beta V segments were productive either about 90% or about 30% of the time. Donor immune exposure was known only as CMV serostatus.

The PCR was carried out with 60 Vbeta primers and 13 Jbeta primers. Data came from immunoSEQ multiplex PCR; TCRdb stores just in-frame clones and leaves some out. The sample lists about 140,000 clones; 60% to 80% were seen once. Everyone who donated was a healthy bone marrow donor. The germline V gene has CDR1 MNHEY and CDR2 SVGAGI. The CDR3 has 14 amino acids. Deletions cut 0 bases from V and 9 bases from J, with 12 bases between. The receptor's source is a male donor in good health and CMV-seronegative. The sequenced sample consisted of PBMCs. The chain links TRBV6-5 to TRBJ1-5, with D hard to call. CDR3 loop: CASSYSALSGPQHF. CDR3 nucleotide sequence: TGTGCCAGCAGTTACTCGGCCCTGTCGGGGCCCCAGCATTTT.